This T cell receptor beta chain was profiled in a study of blood T cells in healthy people across ages. General study results and limits: It was not known whether donors were CMV positive (a possible confounder of expanded clonotype changes). With naive T cell percentage, TCR beta diversity showed a strong correlation.

Roughly 10 milliliters of peripheral blood were drawn from each donor. There are 14 residues in the CDR3. Trimming at V came to 6 bases and at J to 10 bases, leaving 6 bases not matched to a gene. The germline V gene has CDR1 SNHLY and CDR2 FYNNEI. Next came a second PCR, run for about 6 to 11 cycles, which used a sample-barcoded 5' primer along with a J-beta primer mix. Every sample gave at least 2.5 million paired-end reads containing CDR3. MiXCR, run by TCRdb on the 5' RACE reads, gives a single entry per CDR3 protein. This table has a few hundred thousand distinct CDR3 sequences, roughly a quarter appearing once. As concerns this clonotype: The antigen is not known.

The sequence was collected from a woman aged 70 to 79 in good health. The sample was blood. This chain links TRBV2 with TRBJ2-3; TRBD2 matches 14 bases. CDR3 sequence (DNA): TGTGCCAGCAGGGGACTAGCGGGGGCTATCCCGCAGTATTTT. It encodes CASRGLAGAIPQYF.